This T cell receptor (beta chain) was recovered during a study of T cells in Graves' hyperthyroidism and ophthalmopathy. This clonotype appeared many times. Amplification of TCR beta CDR3 regions was performed using RNA transcripts as template. The TCR CDR3 was amplified in a first-round RT-PCR using the HTBI primer set. TCRdb reanalysed the multiplex PCR reads using MiXCR and keeps one entry per CDR3 protein. The data contain about 380,000 distinct CDR3 sequences, roughly 13% of them singletons. Germline CDR1 and CDR2: SNHLY and FYNNEI. The CDR3 length is 13 residues. V was pared by 8 bases and J by 12 bases, with 22 bases between.

The sample taken for sequencing was blood. The chain employs TRBV2 and TRBJ1-2; D might be TRBD1 (6 bases). The clonotype was recovered from a man younger than 40 with Graves' hyperthyroidism that later progressed to Graves' ophthalmopathy. The CDR3 DNA reads TGTGCCAGCTATGGGACAACCGTGACCCGGGACACCTTC. This gives the protein CASYGTTVTRDTF.